The entry that follows covers one T cell receptor (beta chain) sequence. This sample was taken from a study of blood T cell repertoires in COVID-19. At the level of the study: The samples span acute and convalescent COVID-19 from the United States, Italy and Spain. Sources were T cells, B-cell-depleted T cells, or PBMCs; the material itself was cDNA or gDNA.

As handled by the study authors: Nucleated cell counts were estimated from reference gene primer amplification. The repertoire was sequenced with immunoSEQ multiplex PCR; TCRdb's copy has only in-frame clones and lacks some. Clone size and the V and J calls come from that table; the DNA yielded D and trimming. Seen here are roughly 300,000 clones, 85% to 90% observed once, and the top ten hold roughly 14%. V was clipped by 2 bases and J by 1 base, with 13 bases between them. The germline V gene has CDR1 SGHAT and CDR2 FQDESV (reference sequence). This CDR3 comprises 16 residues. Sequenced sample: peripheral blood. This clonotype originated in a human donor in a cohort sampled during active COVID-19. The chain couples TRBV11-1 to TRBJ2-3; D is unresolved. CDR3 loop: CASSLSAPRGTDTQYF. DNA for the CDR3: TGTGCCAGCAGCTTATCTGCGCCCCGGGGCACAGATACGCAGTATTTT.